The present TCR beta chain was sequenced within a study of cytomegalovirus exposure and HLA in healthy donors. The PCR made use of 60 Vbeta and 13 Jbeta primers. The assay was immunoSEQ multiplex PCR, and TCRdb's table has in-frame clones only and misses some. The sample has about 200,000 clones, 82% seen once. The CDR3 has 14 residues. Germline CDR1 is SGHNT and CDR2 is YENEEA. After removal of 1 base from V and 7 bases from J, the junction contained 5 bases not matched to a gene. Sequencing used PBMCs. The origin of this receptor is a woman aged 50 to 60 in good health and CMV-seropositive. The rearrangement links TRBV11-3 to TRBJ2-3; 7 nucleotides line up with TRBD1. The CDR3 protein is CASSLGQGSYTQYF. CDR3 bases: TGTGCCAGCAGCTTAGGACAGGGATCCTATACGCAGTATTTT.